The present T cell receptor beta chain was sequenced within a study of monozygotic twins with inflammatory bowel disease (dated by TCRdb to the late 2010s). For the study in its entirety: The full study comprised 28 monozygotic twin pairs: nine German pairs (four IBD-concordant, five IBD-discordant) and 19 IBD-discordant Danish pairs. Within discordant pairs, disease-associated traits were sought mainly by comparing IBD patients with their genetically identical healthy co-twins. Each individual had, on average, about 151 000 unique TCRalpha sequences and 181 000 unique TCRbeta sequences available for analysis.

From each donor, a roughly 2.5 ml peripheral blood sample was drawn into PAXgene tubes and stored at -80 degrees C. Without any T cell sorting, total RNA was extracted from whole blood using the PAXgene blood miRNA kit on an automated QIAcube. Peripheral blood from monozygotic twin pairs, either concordant or discordant for inflammatory bowel disease, underwent deep TCRalpha and TCRbeta repertoire profiling that used unique molecular barcoding. Smoking habits were recorded for all twin pairs, and individuals were classified as current, former or never smokers. Here is what the overall study found, with its caveats: TCRbeta repertoire diversity, by inverse Simpson index, was decreased in IBD patients compared with their healthy co-twins. Because patients were on differing immunosuppressive treatments, the repertoires may have picked up extra background noise and inter-individual variability. No difference in repertoire similarity was observed between concordant and discordant twins, possibly owing to limited statistical power. No single strong signal or clonotype linked to IBD turned up in the results, so the idea that one exists was not supported. Different T cell subtypes could not be distinguished in the analysis. Compared with healthy twins, IBD patients shared fewer clonotypes with other individuals, and the difference was most pronounced in patients with signs of disease activity.

Of note for this clonotype: Its antigen is not yet known.

Including cysteine and phenylalanine, the CDR3 has 14 amino acids. The entry carries no DNA sequence. Receptor amplification or capture employed 5' RACE. Preparation of each TCR library used around 3.5 ug of total RNA. For each sample, cDNA synthesis with SMARTScribe reverse transcriptase was split into eight separate reactions. During cDNA synthesis, template switching introduced unique molecular identifiers that contained a 6-nucleotide sample barcode. TCRalpha and TCRbeta cDNA was amplified by two nested PCRs of about 15 and 9 cycles, with bead purification after each PCR. Before amplification, cDNA was treated with uracil DNA-glycosylase and purified using the QIAquick PCR purification kit. The second PCR added Illumina TruSeq-compatible adapters along with sample-specific barcodes. TapeStation and Qubit were used to check library quality and concentration, and 5 ng of each library went into the pool. Pooled libraries were sequenced on an Illumina HiSeq2500 single-index Rapid Run with 2 x 100 bp reads and custom sequencing primers. In the original analysis: UMI-based consensus assembly with MiGEC version 1.2.6 was used to correct PCR and sequencing errors. MiXCR version 2.1.1 was used to carry out V(D)J alignment, clonotype assembly and CDR3 extraction. To normalise gene usage, clonotype sharing and MAIT/NKT TCR abundance, the analysis used the top 1000, 10 000 and 20 000 clonotypes per sample. After downsampling to 27 000 UMIs, diversity was calculated as the inverse Simpson index using the vegan R package. Paired Mann-Whitney U tests were applied to discordant twin pairs, and Benjamini-Hochberg correction was used for multiple testing. TCRdb reanalyzed the reads, keeping one entry per CDR3 protein sequence and omitting DNA. The V and J calls come from TCRdb's annotation, not from the publication. This sample's listing comprises fewer than 350,000 distinct CDR3 sequences. Together, the top ten hold 2% to 2.5% of the sample.

The sequencing sample was made of blood. This TCR came from a human donor with ulcerative colitis or Crohn's disease, or a healthy co-twin of an affected twin (not recorded which). The chain is made from TRBV12-3 or TRBV12-4 and TRBJ1-6; without DNA, the TCRdb call of TRBD1 cannot be checked. The CDR3: CASSPTGGESPLHF.